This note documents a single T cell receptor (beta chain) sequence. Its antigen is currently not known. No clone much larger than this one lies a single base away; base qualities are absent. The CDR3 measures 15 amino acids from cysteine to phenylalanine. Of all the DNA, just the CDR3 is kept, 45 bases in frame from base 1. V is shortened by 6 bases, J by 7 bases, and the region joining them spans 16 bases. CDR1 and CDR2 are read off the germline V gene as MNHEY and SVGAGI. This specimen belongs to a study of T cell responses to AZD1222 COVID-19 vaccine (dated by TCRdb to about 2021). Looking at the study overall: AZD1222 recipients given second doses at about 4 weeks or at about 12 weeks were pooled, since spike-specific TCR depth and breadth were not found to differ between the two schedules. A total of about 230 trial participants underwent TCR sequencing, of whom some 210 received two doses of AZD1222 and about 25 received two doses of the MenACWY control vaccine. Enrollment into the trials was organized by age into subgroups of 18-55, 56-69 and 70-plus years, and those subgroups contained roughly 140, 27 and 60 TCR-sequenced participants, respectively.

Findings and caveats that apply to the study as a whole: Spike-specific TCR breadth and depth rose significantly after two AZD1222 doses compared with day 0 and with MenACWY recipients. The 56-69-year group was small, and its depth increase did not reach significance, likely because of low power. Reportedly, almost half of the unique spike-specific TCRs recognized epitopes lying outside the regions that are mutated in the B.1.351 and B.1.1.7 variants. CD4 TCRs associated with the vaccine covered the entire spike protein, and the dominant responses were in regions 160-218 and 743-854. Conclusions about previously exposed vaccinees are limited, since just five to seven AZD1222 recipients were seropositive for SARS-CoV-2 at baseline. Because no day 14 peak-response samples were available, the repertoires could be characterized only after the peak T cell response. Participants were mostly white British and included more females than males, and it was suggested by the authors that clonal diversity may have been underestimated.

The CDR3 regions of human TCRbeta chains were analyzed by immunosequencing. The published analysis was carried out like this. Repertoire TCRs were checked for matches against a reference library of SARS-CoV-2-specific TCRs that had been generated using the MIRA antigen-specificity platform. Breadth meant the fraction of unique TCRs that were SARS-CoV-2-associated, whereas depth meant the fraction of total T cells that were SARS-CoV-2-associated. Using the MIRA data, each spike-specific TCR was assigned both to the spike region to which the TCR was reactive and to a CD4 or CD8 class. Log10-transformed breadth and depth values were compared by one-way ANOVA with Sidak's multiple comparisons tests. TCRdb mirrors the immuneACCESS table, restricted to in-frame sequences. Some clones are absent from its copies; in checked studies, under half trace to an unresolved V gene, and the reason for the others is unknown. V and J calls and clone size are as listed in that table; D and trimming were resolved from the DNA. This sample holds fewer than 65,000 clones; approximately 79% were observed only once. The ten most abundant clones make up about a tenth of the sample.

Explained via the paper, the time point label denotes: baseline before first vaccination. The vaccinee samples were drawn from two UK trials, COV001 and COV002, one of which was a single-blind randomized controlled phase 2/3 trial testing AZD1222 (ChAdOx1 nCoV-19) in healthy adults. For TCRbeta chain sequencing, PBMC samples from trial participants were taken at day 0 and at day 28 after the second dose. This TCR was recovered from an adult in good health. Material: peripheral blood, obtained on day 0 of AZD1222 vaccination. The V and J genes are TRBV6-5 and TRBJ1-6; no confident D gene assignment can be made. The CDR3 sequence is CASRKVHSGNSPLHF. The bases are TGTGCCAGCAGAAAGGTCCACTCAGGAAATTCACCCCTCCACTTT.